A single sample gave rise to the 23 T cell receptor beta chains below, sequenced in a study of TIL therapy for anti-PD-1-resistant metastatic lung cancer. The sample's time point: pre-treatment sample, taken before nivolumab and TIL therapy. Tumor tissue came from excised metastases, mostly pleural nodules or supraclavicular lymph nodes. Sequencing used immunoSEQ v3. Assay used: immunoSEQ multiplex PCR; TCRdb lists only in-frame clones, some missing. Of 95,000 or so clones listed, approximately 65% are singletons. Sequences were derived from tumor tissue, sampled at baseline. The receptors derive from a person between 30 and 79 years old with non-small cell lung cancer.

The rearrangement joins TRBV7-8 to TRBJ2-7, with D perhaps given as TRBD1 or TRBD2 (6 bases each). This CDR3 comprises 18 residues. Germline CDR1 SGHVS, CDR2 FQNEAQ. Trimming took 5 bases from V and 1 from J, leaving 24 bases between them. The CDR3 loop reads CASSLTAAGGRRSYEQYF. The CDR3 nucleotides read TGTGCCAGCAGCCTCACCGCCGCCGGGGGCCGTAGATCCTACGAGCAGTACTTC.

The V call is TRBV19, the J call TRBJ2-5, with D possibly matching TRBD1 (5 bases). V lost 5 bases to trimming and J lost 4 bases, with 17 bases between them. Germline assignment: CDR1 LNHDA and CDR2 SQIVND (reference sequence). The CDR3 is made up of 15 amino acids. CDR3 nucleotide sequence: TGTGCCAGTAGTCTCTCCCAGGGTAGGGGAGAGACCCAGTACTTC. Its protein is CASSLSQGRGETQYF.

This chain connects TRBV7-9 to TRBJ1-1, with D hard to call. The CDR3 consists of 13 residues. Per germline, CDR1 SEHNR and CDR2 FQNEAQ (reference sequence). Trimming left V 4 bases short and J 0 bases short, with 6 bases between. The CDR3 spells CASSYNLNTEAFF. The CDR3, as DNA: TGTGCCAGCAGCTACAACTTGAACACTGAAGCTTTCTTT.

The rearrangement uses TRBV7-9 and TRBJ2-7; D perhaps matches TRBD2 (5 bases). The CDR3 has 15 amino acids. Germline lookup yields CDR1 SEHNR and CDR2 FQNEAQ (reference sequence). V lost 1 base and J 0 bases, leaving 10 bases between the germline ends. The CDR3 bases are TGTGCCAGCAGCTTAGGCGGGCCCCTCTCCTACGAGCAGTACTTC. Protein: CASSLGGPLSYEQYF.

This chain joins TRBV18 and TRBJ1-2; D not certain. CDR1 is KGHSH and CDR2 is LQKENI in the germline V gene. The CDR3 is 15 residues long. V was trimmed by 6 bases and J by 8 bases, leaving 22 bases between them. CDR3 protein: CASSPMDRISGGYTF. CDR3 bases: TGTGCCAGCTCCCCTATGGACCGGATCTCGGGGGGCTACACCTTC.

This clone was seen just once. The chain uses TRBV6-6 and TRBJ2-3; the D is unclear. With 7 bases removed from V and 5 bases from J, the gap between germline ends came to 10 bases. CDR1 and CDR2 (germline): MNHNY, SVGAGI (reference sequence). This CDR3 contains 12 residues. The CDR3 nucleotides read TGTGCCAGCACCGACCTCGGAGATACGCAGTATTTT. Protein sequence: CASTDLGDTQYF.

The rearrangement links TRBV3-1 (or the pseudogene TRBV3-2) to TRBJ2-2, with a tentative D call TRBD2 (6 bases). Trimming took off 2 bases at V and 7 bases at J, with 14 bases between the two ends. The CDR3 totals 15 residues. Germline V gene sequence: CDR1 LGHDT, CDR2 YNNKEL (reference sequence). The CDR3 is CASSQSRWRGGELFF. The CDR3 bases are TGTGCCAGCAGCCAATCTAGGTGGAGGGGCGGGGAGCTGTTTTTT.

The chain has TRBV6-5 and TRBJ2-2; D gene unclear. The CDR3 is 12 residues long. V was pared by 8 bases and J by 5 bases, with 9 bases between. CDR1 is MNHEY and CDR2 is SVGAGI in the germline V gene. This CDR3 is CASLTETGELFF. The CDR3 DNA sequence: TGTGCCAGCCTCACGGAAACCGGGGAGCTGTTTTTT.

CDR3 loop: CAWSFGTVEKLFF. In DNA form, the CDR3 reads TGTGCCTGGAGTTTCGGGACGGTCGAAAAACTGTTTTTT. V and J are TRBV30 and TRBJ1-4; tentative D call: TRBD1 (5 bases). The CDR3 is made up of 13 amino acids. The germline gives CDR1 GTSNPN, CDR2 SVGIG (reference sequence). V dropped 2 bases and J dropped 8 bases, with 12 bases sitting between them.

This clone was found once. The gene calls are TRBV20-1 and TRBJ2-5; D is ambiguous. Germline V lookup: CDR1 DFQATT, CDR2 SNEGSKA (reference sequence). V lost 6 bases and J 2 bases, leaving 7 bases between the germline ends. This CDR3 spans 11 amino acids. CDR3 in amino acids: CSASRQETQYF. The CDR3 region has the DNA TGCAGTGCGTCCAGACAAGAGACCCAGTACTTC.

V gene TRBV6-1 combines with J gene TRBJ1-3, with D hard to call. Trimming took off 2 bases at V and 3 bases at J, with 14 bases between the two ends. There are 16 residues in the CDR3. Germline CDR1 MNHNS, CDR2 SASEGT. The CDR3 DNA sequence: TGTGCCAGCAGTGAAATATACCAAGGACTTGGAAACACCATATATTTT. Translating it yields CASSEIYQGLGNTIYF.

This clone was found a few times. CDR3 in amino acids: CASSLAPEGRFYEQYF. Written as DNA, the CDR3 is TGTGCCAGCAGCTTAGCCCCCGAGGGTAGATTCTACGAGCAGTACTTC. The chain is built from TRBV7-8 and TRBJ2-7; TRBD2 might be the D (5 bases). In germline, CDR1 is SGHVS, CDR2 FQNEAQ. V lost 0 bases to trimming and J lost 3 bases, with 15 bases between them. The CDR3 is made up of 16 amino acids.

V is TRBV28 and J is TRBJ2-5, with no clear D. The CDR3 consists of 16 residues. Trimming took 3 bases from V and 0 from J, leaving 14 bases between them. Germline-derived CDR1 and CDR2 are MDHEN and SYDVKM. CDR3 nucleotide sequence: TGTGCCAGCAGTTTGGGCCTGTCCTCGTACCAAGAGACCCAGTACTTC. Translated, it gives CASSLGLSSYQETQYF.

The J gene is TRBJ1-4, the V gene TRBV28, with TRBD1 matching over 8 bases. Germline CDR1 MDHEN, CDR2 SYDVKM. The V and J ends lost 6 bases and 7 bases, in that order; junction bases with no gene match: 7. CDR3 length: 14 residues. CDR3 protein: CASRAGGASEKLFF. The CDR3, as DNA: TGTGCCAGCAGGGCAGGGGGCGCGAGTGAAAAACTGTTTTTT.

The table lists this clone with a few counts. The rearrangement uses TRBV30 and TRBJ2-7; the D gene is possibly TRBD1 (5 bases). In germline, CDR1 is GTSNPN, CDR2 SVGIG (reference sequence). The length of the CDR3 is 13 residues. V was pared by 2 bases and J by 5 bases, with 13 bases between. The CDR3, as DNA: TGTGCCTGGAGTAGTCAGGGTCCCGACGAGCAGTACTTC. It yields the protein CAWSSQGPDEQYF.

V is TRBV7-8 and J is TRBJ1-2, with no clear D. Germline values: CDR1 SGHVS, CDR2 FQNEAQ. Trimming left V 1 base short and J 4 bases short, with 13 bases between. The CDR3 consists of 15 residues. The CDR3: CASSLGMAEAYGYTF. As DNA, the CDR3 is TGTGCCAGCAGCTTAGGGATGGCAGAGGCCTATGGCTACACCTTC.

V and J are TRBV7-2 and TRBJ1-5; 8 bases align to TRBD1. The CDR3 is 16 amino acids. The V and J ends lost 5 bases and 8 bases, in that order; junction bases with no gene match: 14. Germline V lookup: CDR1 SGHTA, CDR2 FQGNSA. This CDR3 is CASSPTGQARREPQHF. The CDR3 DNA reads as TGTGCCAGCAGCCCGACGGGACAGGCCAGGAGGGAGCCCCAGCATTTT.

The chain is built from TRBV28 and TRBJ1-6, with TRBD1 matching over 9 bases. The CDR3 contains 16 residues. In germline, CDR1 is MDHEN, CDR2 SYDVKM. The V segment lost 8 bases and the J segment 1 base; nucleotides outside the gene matches: 6. CDR3 bases: TGTGCCAGCGTCGGGACAGGGTATTCCTATAATTCACCCCTCCACTTT. This codes for CASVGTGYSYNSPLHF.

The chain is built from TRBV6-2 or TRBV6-3 and TRBJ1-2, with 7 bases fitting TRBD1. This CDR3 contains 13 residues. The V gene's germline CDR1 is MNHEY and CDR2 SVGEGT. V trimming: 5 bases; J trimming: 4 bases; junction bases outside the gene matches: 4. CDR3 sequence: CASSIGQAYGYTF. CDR3 nucleotides: TGTGCCAGCAGTATCGGACAGGCCTATGGCTACACCTTC.

This chain uses TRBV3-1 (or the pseudogene TRBV3-2) with TRBJ2-2; D remains unclear. The V end lost 2 bases, the J end lost 6 bases, and 13 bases lay between the germline ends. From germline, CDR1 is LGHDT and CDR2 YNNKEL (reference sequence). CDR3 length: 15 residues. The DNA for the CDR3 is TGTGCCAGCAGCCAACGAAGGGTTGCACCCGGGGAGCTGTTTTTT. Encoded protein: CASSQRRVAPGELFF.

This clone was observed a handful of times. This chain's CDR3 is CASMRPLSGNTIYF. The CDR3 bases are TGTGCCAGCATGCGACCGCTCTCTGGAAACACCATATATTTT. The chain employs TRBV28 and TRBJ1-3, with D unresolved. The CDR3 is 14 amino acids. Trimming cost V 7 bases and J 0 bases, with 10 bases left between them. Germline loops: CDR1 MDHEN, CDR2 SYDVKM.

There are a few counts of this clone. The chain joins TRBV7-8 to TRBJ2-5; 9 bases align to TRBD2. In germline, CDR1 is SGHVS, CDR2 FQNEAQ. J was trimmed by 0 bases and V by 1 base; bases with no gene match: 9. CDR3 size: 18 residues. The CDR3 sequence: CASSLGASGVLYQETQYF. The CDR3 nucleotides read TGTGCCAGCAGCTTAGGGGCTAGCGGGGTTTTGTACCAAGAGACCCAGTACTTC.

This clone is a singleton in its sample. This chain connects TRBV11-2 to TRBJ2-1, with D tentatively TRBD2 (5 bases). The CDR3 length is 14 residues. CDR1 and CDR2 (germline): SGHAT, FQNNGV. V was trimmed by 0 bases and J by 8 bases, leaving 11 bases between them. As DNA, the CDR3 is TGTGCCAGCAGCTTAGATCCGGGGAGTCATGAGCAGTTCTTC. Amino acids: CASSLDPGSHEQFF.